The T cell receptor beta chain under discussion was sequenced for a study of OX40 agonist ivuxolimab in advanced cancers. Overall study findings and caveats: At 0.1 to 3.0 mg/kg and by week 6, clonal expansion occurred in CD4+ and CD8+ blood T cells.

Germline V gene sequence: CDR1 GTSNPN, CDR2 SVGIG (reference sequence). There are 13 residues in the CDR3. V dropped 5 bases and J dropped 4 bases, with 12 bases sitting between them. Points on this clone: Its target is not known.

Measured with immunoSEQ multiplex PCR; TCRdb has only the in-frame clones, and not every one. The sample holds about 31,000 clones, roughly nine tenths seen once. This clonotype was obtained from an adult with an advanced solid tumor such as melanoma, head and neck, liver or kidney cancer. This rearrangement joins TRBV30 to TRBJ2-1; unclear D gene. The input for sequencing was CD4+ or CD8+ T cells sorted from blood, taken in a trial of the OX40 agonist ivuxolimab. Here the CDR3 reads CAWGSPSYNEQFF. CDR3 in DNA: TGTGCCTGGGGAAGTCCCAGTTACAATGAGCAGTTCTTC.